This T cell receptor (beta chain) was sequenced in a study of T cell responses to AZD1222 COVID-19 vaccine. Study-level points and caveats: Females outnumbered males among donors, who were mostly white British; clonal diversity was possibly underestimated. Among spike-specific TCRs, nearly half reportedly target unmutated variant regions.

Measured with immunoSEQ multiplex PCR; TCRdb has only the in-frame clones, and not every one. The table includes approximately 26,000 clones, about nine tenths detected once. CDR3 length: 15 amino acids. J was trimmed by 7 bases and V by 0 bases; bases with no gene match: 5. In germline, CDR1 is LNHNV, CDR2 YYDKDF (reference sequence). Comment on this clone: The antigen remains unidentified.

The gene calls are TRBV15 and TRBJ1-4; the match to TRBD1 covers 7 bases. The source is an adult in good health. Sequenced material: peripheral blood, taken on day 0 of AZD1222 vaccination. CDR3 coding DNA: TGTGCCACCAGCAGAGAGTGGACAGGAAGTGAAAAACTGTTTTTT. Its translation is CATSREWTGSEKLFF.